This is a list of T cell receptor beta chains from one sample in a study of T cell responses to AZD1222 COVID-19 vaccine. Produced via immunoSEQ multiplex PCR; TCRdb's table is partial and in-frame only. The sample has 200,000 or so clones, under 95% seen once. The material sequenced was peripheral blood, taken on day 0 of AZD1222 vaccination. The receptors stem from an adult in good health. The CDR3 runs from the conserved cysteine through the conserved F or W. Each record gives: V gene, J gene, clone size, D gene, CDR3 protein, CDR3 DNA. A D gene is named only where the DNA matches it firmly. Where a row states a size, it is once, few, many or the class of an expanded clone; other rows omit it.

V gene: TRBV7-6; J gene: TRBJ1-6; clone size: -; D gene: -; CDR3 protein: CASSTRQASSYNSPLHF; CDR3 DNA: TGTGCCAGCAGCACACGACAGGCAAGCTCCTATAATTCACCCCTCCACTTT
V gene: TRBV5-6; J gene: TRBJ1-1; clone size: once; D gene: -; CDR3 protein: CASSLILRENTEAFF; CDR3 DNA: TGTGCCAGCAGCTTGATCTTAAGGGAGAACACTGAAGCTTTCTTT
V gene: TRBV11-1; J gene: TRBJ1-1; clone size: once; D gene: -; CDR3 protein: CASSRETNTEAFF; CDR3 DNA: TGTGCCAGCAGCCGAGAGACGAACACTGAAGCTTTCTTT
V gene: TRBV27; J gene: TRBJ1-6; clone size: -; D gene: -; CDR3 protein: CASSSSRGPSGSPLHF; CDR3 DNA: TGTGCCAGCAGTTCCAGCCGGGGTCCGTCCGGTTCACCCCTCCACTTT
V gene: TRBV5-6; J gene: TRBJ1-3; clone size: -; D gene: TRBD1; CDR3 protein: CASSSIGRGQSSGNTIYF; CDR3 DNA: TGTGCCAGCAGCTCAATAGGGCGGGGACAGAGTTCTGGAAACACCATATATTTT
V gene: TRBV6-2/TRBV6-3; J gene: TRBJ2-7; clone size: -; D gene: TRBD1; CDR3 protein: CASSPGRQGVRREQYF; CDR3 DNA: TGTGCCAGCAGTCCCGGACGACAGGGGGTTCGTCGCGAGCAGTACTTC
V gene: TRBV14; J gene: TRBJ1-1; clone size: -; D gene: -; CDR3 protein: CASSQADSTEAFF; CDR3 DNA: TGTGCCAGCAGCCAAGCCGACAGCACTGAAGCTTTCTTT
V gene: TRBV4-3; J gene: TRBJ2-2; clone size: -; D gene: TRBD1; CDR3 protein: CASSQETGGVGELFF; CDR3 DNA: TGCGCCAGCAGCCAGGAGACAGGGGGTGTCGGGGAGCTGTTTTTT
V gene: TRBV5-1; J gene: TRBJ1-2; clone size: once; D gene: -; CDR3 protein: CASSLDFAGDPGYTF; CDR3 DNA: TGCGCCAGCAGCCTGGATTTTGCAGGGGATCCCGGCTACACCTTC
V gene: TRBV19; J gene: TRBJ1-3; clone size: -; D gene: TRBD1; CDR3 protein: CASSIDRDSSGNTIYF; CDR3 DNA: TGTGCCAGTAGTATAGATCGGGACAGCTCTGGAAACACCATATATTTT
V gene: TRBV2; J gene: TRBJ2-5; clone size: -; D gene: TRBD1; CDR3 protein: CASREQGETQYF; CDR3 DNA: TGTGCCAGCAGAGAACAGGGGGAGACCCAGTACTTC
V gene: TRBV11-2; J gene: TRBJ1-4; clone size: -; D gene: -; CDR3 protein: CASSFGQREEKLFF; CDR3 DNA: TGTGCCAGCAGCTTTGGACAGCGAGAGGAAAAACTGTTTTTT
V gene: TRBV6-2/TRBV6-3; J gene: TRBJ1-2; clone size: -; D gene: -; CDR3 protein: CASSTGGPDGGYTF; CDR3 DNA: TGTGCCAGCAGTACCGGGGGTCCTGATGGTGGCTACACCTTC
V gene: TRBV27; J gene: TRBJ2-7; clone size: -; D gene: TRBD2; CDR3 protein: CASRGLAGAYEQYF; CDR3 DNA: TGTGCCAGCAGAGGACTAGCGGGAGCATACGAGCAGTACTTC
V gene: TRBV5-1; J gene: TRBJ1-1; clone size: -; D gene: -; CDR3 protein: CASSLGQMNTEAFF; CDR3 DNA: TGCGCCAGCAGCTTGGGACAGATGAACACTGAAGCTTTCTTT
V gene: TRBV6-2/TRBV6-3; J gene: TRBJ1-5; clone size: -; D gene: -; CDR3 protein: CASSLRGNQPQHF; CDR3 DNA: TGTGCCAGCAGTTTGCGCGGCAATCAGCCCCAGCATTTT
V gene: TRBV6-4; J gene: TRBJ2-1; clone size: few; D gene: TRBD2; CDR3 protein: CASSDLVGLAGVNEQFF; CDR3 DNA: TGTGCCAGCAGTGACCTTGTAGGGCTAGCGGGAGTCAATGAGCAGTTCTTC
V gene: TRBV11-2; J gene: TRBJ1-1; clone size: -; D gene: -; CDR3 protein: CASSSRLAEAFF; CDR3 DNA: TGTGCCAGCAGCTCCAGGTTAGCTGAAGCTTTCTTT
V gene: TRBV27; J gene: TRBJ1-6; clone size: -; D gene: -; CDR3 protein: CASSFFDSPLHF; CDR3 DNA: TGTGCCAGCAGTTTTTTTGATTCACCCCTCCACTTT
V gene: TRBV14; J gene: TRBJ2-1; clone size: once; D gene: -; CDR3 protein: CASSSGANEQFF; CDR3 DNA: TGTGCCAGCAGCTCAGGGGCGAATGAGCAGTTCTTC
V gene: TRBV9; J gene: TRBJ2-7; clone size: -; D gene: TRBD1; CDR3 protein: CASSRTGGAYEQYF; CDR3 DNA: TGTGCCAGCAGTAGGACAGGGGGAGCCTACGAGCAGTACTTC
V gene: TRBV13; J gene: TRBJ2-7; clone size: -; D gene: TRBD1; CDR3 protein: CASSFPGGIDEQYF; CDR3 DNA: TGTGCCAGCAGCTTCCCAGGGGGCATCGACGAGCAGTACTTC
V gene: TRBV7-9; J gene: TRBJ2-3; clone size: -; D gene: TRBD2; CDR3 protein: CASSLGRGDTQYF; CDR3 DNA: TGTGCCAGCAGCTTGGGGAGGGGAGATACGCAGTATTTT
V gene: TRBV5-4; J gene: TRBJ1-2; clone size: -; D gene: -; CDR3 protein: CASSLWTENGYTF; CDR3 DNA: TGTGCCAGCAGCTTGTGGACAGAAAACGGCTACACCTTC
V gene: TRBV7-2; J gene: TRBJ2-3; clone size: -; D gene: TRBD2; CDR3 protein: CASGRRGGRTDTQYF; CDR3 DNA: TGTGCCAGCGGTAGGCGGGGGGGCCGGACAGATACGCAGTATTTT
V gene: TRBV21-1; J gene: TRBJ2-7; clone size: few; D gene: -; CDR3 protein: CASSKVGGSDSYEQYF; CDR3 DNA: TGTGCCAGCAGCAAAGTGGGCGGGAGCGACTCCTACGAGCAGTACTTC
V gene: TRBV5-1; J gene: TRBJ2-7; clone size: -; D gene: TRBD2; CDR3 protein: CASSALQVAGIYEQYF; CDR3 DNA: TGCGCCAGCAGCGCCTTACAAGTAGCGGGTATCTACGAGCAGTACTTC
V gene: TRBV7-8; J gene: TRBJ2-7; clone size: -; D gene: -; CDR3 protein: CASSNLPGYEQYF; CDR3 DNA: TGTGCCAGCAGCAATCTTCCGGGCTACGAGCAGTACTTC
V gene: TRBV9; J gene: TRBJ2-1; clone size: -; D gene: TRBD2; CDR3 protein: CASSPMSSGAYNEQFF; CDR3 DNA: TGTGCCAGCAGCCCCATGTCTAGCGGGGCCTACAATGAGCAGTTCTTC
V gene: TRBV7-9; J gene: TRBJ2-3; clone size: -; D gene: -; CDR3 protein: CASSFRGTAGGADTQYF; CDR3 DNA: TGTGCCAGCAGCTTCCGCGGGACTGCCGGCGGCGCAGATACGCAGTATTTT
V gene: TRBV18; J gene: TRBJ1-1; clone size: once; D gene: -; CDR3 protein: CASSPVGGTEAFF; CDR3 DNA: TGTGCCAGCTCCCCGGTAGGGGGCACTGAAGCTTTCTTT
V gene: TRBV6-5; J gene: TRBJ1-1; clone size: once; D gene: -; CDR3 protein: CASTVGGDTEAFF; CDR3 DNA: TGTGCCAGCACTGTAGGGGGGGACACTGAAGCTTTCTTT
V gene: TRBV2; J gene: TRBJ2-1; clone size: -; D gene: -; CDR3 protein: CASSEALGASYNEQFF; CDR3 DNA: TGTGCCAGCAGTGAAGCGCTAGGCGCCTCCTACAATGAGCAGTTCTTC
V gene: TRBV29-1; J gene: TRBJ1-1; clone size: -; D gene: -; CDR3 protein: CSVGDRSNTEAFF; CDR3 DNA: TGCAGCGTGGGAGACAGGTCGAACACTGAAGCTTTCTTT
V gene: TRBV19; J gene: TRBJ1-5; clone size: few; D gene: TRBD1; CDR3 protein: CASNFPGQGLSNQPQHF; CDR3 DNA: TGTGCCAGTAACTTCCCGGGACAGGGTTTAAGCAATCAGCCCCAGCATTTT
V gene: TRBV19; J gene: TRBJ2-7; clone size: -; D gene: -; CDR3 protein: CASSIYGTSREQYF; CDR3 DNA: TGTGCCAGTAGTATTTACGGGACTTCCAGAGAGCAGTACTTC
V gene: TRBV2; J gene: TRBJ1-2; clone size: once; D gene: TRBD1; CDR3 protein: CASRPGQGYGYTF; CDR3 DNA: TGTGCCAGCAGACCGGGACAGGGGTATGGCTACACCTTC
V gene: TRBV18; J gene: TRBJ1-1; clone size: once; D gene: -; CDR3 protein: CASSPQEGDTEAFF; CDR3 DNA: TGTGCCAGCTCACCACAGGAGGGAGACACTGAAGCTTTCTTT
V gene: TRBV28; J gene: TRBJ2-7; clone size: -; D gene: -; CDR3 protein: CASSGRGYEQYF; CDR3 DNA: TGTGCCAGCAGCGGACGGGGCTACGAGCAGTACTTC
V gene: TRBV7-2; J gene: TRBJ2-1; clone size: once; D gene: TRBD2; CDR3 protein: CASSLTGGSSYNEQFF; CDR3 DNA: TGTGCCAGCAGCTTAACGGGGGGGAGCTCCTACAATGAGCAGTTCTTC
V gene: TRBV28; J gene: TRBJ1-2; clone size: -; D gene: -; CDR3 protein: CASSPWGRLPGYTF; CDR3 DNA: TGTGCCAGCAGCCCATGGGGAAGACTCCCTGGCTACACCTTC
V gene: TRBV7-3; J gene: TRBJ1-1; clone size: once; D gene: TRBD1; CDR3 protein: CASSLGVDRDTEAFF; CDR3 DNA: TGTGCCAGCAGCTTAGGAGTGGACAGGGACACTGAAGCTTTCTTT
V gene: TRBV5-4; J gene: TRBJ2-5; clone size: -; D gene: TRBD2; CDR3 protein: CASSSDLAGAQETQYF; CDR3 DNA: TGTGCCAGCAGCTCGGATCTAGCGGGAGCGCAAGAGACCCAGTACTTC
V gene: TRBV7-2; J gene: TRBJ1-1; clone size: -; D gene: -; CDR3 protein: CASSPRRNTEAFF; CDR3 DNA: TGTGCCAGCAGCCCCAGGAGAAACACTGAAGCTTTCTTT
V gene: TRBV28; J gene: TRBJ2-5; clone size: -; D gene: -; CDR3 protein: CASSPEYQETQYF; CDR3 DNA: TGTGCCAGCAGCCCGGAGTACCAAGAGACCCAGTACTTC
V gene: TRBV28; J gene: TRBJ2-7; clone size: -; D gene: -; CDR3 protein: CASSLASKYEQYF; CDR3 DNA: TGTGCCAGCAGTTTGGCGTCAAAGTACGAGCAGTACTTC
V gene: TRBV7-2; J gene: TRBJ1-1; clone size: -; D gene: -; CDR3 protein: CASSYGTANTEAFF; CDR3 DNA: TGTGCCAGCAGCTACGGGACGGCGAACACTGAAGCTTTCTTT
V gene: TRBV5-1; J gene: TRBJ1-2; clone size: -; D gene: -; CDR3 protein: CASSLAGQPAPLNYGYTF; CDR3 DNA: TGCGCCAGCAGCTTGGCCGGACAGCCCGCCCCACTTAACTATGGCTACACCTTC
V gene: TRBV10-3; J gene: TRBJ2-7; clone size: -; D gene: TRBD1; CDR3 protein: CAARTGGFIYEQYF; CDR3 DNA: TGTGCCGCCCGGACAGGGGGGTTTATCTACGAGCAGTACTTC
V gene: TRBV28; J gene: TRBJ2-7; clone size: few; D gene: -; CDR3 protein: CASSLITQTYEQYF; CDR3 DNA: TGTGCCAGCAGTTTAATAACCCAGACCTACGAGCAGTACTTC
V gene: TRBV14; J gene: TRBJ2-5; clone size: -; D gene: -; CDR3 protein: CASSPRGGETQYF; CDR3 DNA: TGTGCCAGCAGCCCGAGGGGGGGAGAGACCCAGTACTTC
V gene: TRBV18; J gene: TRBJ2-5; clone size: -; D gene: -; CDR3 protein: CASSPRQDIETQYF; CDR3 DNA: TGTGCCAGCTCACCACGGCAGGATATAGAGACCCAGTACTTC
V gene: TRBV19; J gene: TRBJ2-7; clone size: once; D gene: TRBD1; CDR3 protein: CASSIGQVRSYEQYF; CDR3 DNA: TGTGCCAGTAGTATCGGACAGGTCCGCTCCTACGAGCAGTACTTC
V gene: TRBV9; J gene: TRBJ2-1; clone size: -; D gene: -; CDR3 protein: CASSVSGRSYNEQFF; CDR3 DNA: TGTGCCAGCAGCGTATCCGGACGCTCCTACAATGAGCAGTTCTTC
V gene: TRBV19; J gene: TRBJ1-1; clone size: -; D gene: -; CDR3 protein: CASNEGHVNTEAFF; CDR3 DNA: TGTGCCAGTAACGAGGGCCATGTGAACACTGAAGCTTTCTTT
V gene: TRBV19; J gene: TRBJ1-2; clone size: -; D gene: -; CDR3 protein: CASSITSGNYGYTF; CDR3 DNA: TGTGCCAGTAGTATAACCTCAGGAAACTATGGCTACACCTTC
V gene: TRBV19; J gene: TRBJ2-3; clone size: -; D gene: -; CDR3 protein: CASRPGAGITDTQYF; CDR3 DNA: TGTGCCAGTAGGCCGGGGGCGGGAATAACAGATACGCAGTATTTT